The sample holds one count of the clone carrying this T cell receptor (beta chain). Antigen: not known. The data were taken from a study of a mutant IDH1 vaccine in newly diagnosed glioma. Study-level results: Apparently unrelated to pseudoprogression were changes in the top peripheral T cell clonotypes.

Described time point: baseline, week 1 (first vaccination visit). Stated treatment: pre-vaccination baseline after standard-of-care therapy. Sequenced by immunoSEQ multiplex PCR; TCRdb stores in-frame clones only, minus some. The sample lists about 88,000 clones, approximately 80% occurring once. Losses at the gene ends were 6 bases for V and 1 base for J; bases not matched to a gene: 5. Germline assignment: CDR1 SGDLS and CDR2 YYNGEE. The CDR3 is 14 amino acids. The chain recombines TRBV9 with TRBJ2-5; TRBD1 aligns across 8 bases. This receptor was identified in a man aged 40-50 years with glioma. Some clones in this sample may be carry-over from other donors' samples. Here the sequenced sample was PBMCs, taken from a glioma patient treated with radiotherapy, temozolomide or both. CDR3 DNA: TGTGCCAGCACCAGAGGACAGGGCCAAGAGACCCAGTACTTC. This gives the protein CASTRGQGQETQYF.